This T cell receptor (beta chain) is drawn from a study of blood T cell repertoires in COVID-19. Here immunoSEQ multiplex PCR was the method, and the copy in TCRdb shows in-frame clones only, minus some. The profile shows roughly 380,000 clones, about 90% of them singletons. The sequenced sample consisted of PBMCs or T cells enriched from blood (not recorded which). The TCR was taken from a woman younger than 45 who had been exposed to COVID-19.

The CDR3 DNA reads as TGTGCCAGCAGCCAGGATAGACTAGCGGGACTCAATGAGCAGTTCTTC. Translation: CASSQDRLAGLNEQFF. The chain couples TRBV3-1 (or the pseudogene TRBV3-2) to TRBJ2-1, with 11 bases matching TRBD2. Germline V gene lookup returns CDR1 LGHDT and CDR2 YNNKEL (reference sequence). V lost 3 bases, J lost 6 bases, and 7 bases stayed unmatched. The length of the CDR3 is 16 residues.